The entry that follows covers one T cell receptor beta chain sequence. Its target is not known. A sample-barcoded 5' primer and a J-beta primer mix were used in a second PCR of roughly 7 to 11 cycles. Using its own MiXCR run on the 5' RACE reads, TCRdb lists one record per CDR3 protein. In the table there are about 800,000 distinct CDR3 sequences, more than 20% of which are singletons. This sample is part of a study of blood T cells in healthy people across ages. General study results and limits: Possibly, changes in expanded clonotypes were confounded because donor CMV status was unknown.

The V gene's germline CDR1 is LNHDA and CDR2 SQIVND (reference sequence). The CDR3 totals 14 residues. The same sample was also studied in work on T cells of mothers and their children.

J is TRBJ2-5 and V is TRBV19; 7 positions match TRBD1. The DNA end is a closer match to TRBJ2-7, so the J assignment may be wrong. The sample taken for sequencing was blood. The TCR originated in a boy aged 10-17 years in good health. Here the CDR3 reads CASSTSGTAYEQYF. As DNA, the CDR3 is TGTGCCAGTAGTACCTCCGGGACAGCCTACGAGCAGTACTTC.